The clone carrying this T cell receptor beta chain was counted between two and nine times. Its antigen remains unknown. Germline CDR1 is SQVTM and CDR2 is ANQGSEA. The CDR3 has 15 residues. V shed 2 bases and J 0 bases; nucleotides not matched to a gene: 2. For TCR beta, libraries came from quantitative 5'-RACE with molecular barcodes. TCRdb independently ran MiXCR on the 5' RACE reads; one entry per CDR3 protein. The sample lists approximately 260,000 distinct CDR3 sequences, over 15% seen once, with about a third in the top ten. This record belongs to a study of CD8 T cells in ankylosing spondylitis. Overall study results and limits: It appeared that ankylosing spondylitis blood was characterized by a TCR beta motif of eight highly homologous variants. Prior literature has documented some motif variants in synovial fluid and blood from reactive arthritis. In ankylosing spondylitis patients, matched synovial fluid reportedly showed significant enrichment of disease-linked clones.

The sequence was collected from a male donor with ankylosing spondylitis or in good health (not recorded which). V and J are TRBV29-1 and TRBJ2-1, with 9 bases matching TRBD2. The material sequenced was blood, either unsorted or a sorted T cell fraction (not recorded which). The CDR3: CSVEISGSSYNEQFF. The CDR3 DNA reads TGCAGCGTTGAAATTAGCGGGAGCTCCTACAATGAGCAGTTCTTC.